This TCR beta chain was observed in a study of cytomegalovirus exposure and HLA in healthy donors. Notes on the study in general: High specificity and sensitivity for cytomegalovirus status were reported for the classifier. TCR clusters originating in the first cohort tended to co-occur in the approximately 120 validation repertoires, according to a later analysis. Cytomegalovirus association was assigned to around 150 TCR beta chains.

Per the germline V gene, CDR1 is MNHEY and CDR2 is SMNVEV (reference sequence). The CDR3 length is 16 residues. Unmatched junction bases numbered 15, after V lost 3 bases and J lost 8 bases. The approximately 130-subject validation cohort, separate from the 666-subject first cohort, included the donors. Comment on this clone: Antigen specificity is unknown.

The table came from immunoSEQ multiplex PCR; TCRdb's copy has only in-frame clones and leaves some out. The sample includes about 82,000 clones, 85% to 95% of them seen just once. The J gene is TRBJ1-2, the V gene TRBV27, with 7 nucleotides matching TRBD1. The sequence was obtained from a man aged 18 to 35 in good health and CMV-seronegative. The specimen sequenced was PBMCs. In DNA, the CDR3 is TGTGCCAGCAGTTTGAGTCGTGGGAAGGGGGCGCAAGGCTACACCTTC. Translating gives CASSLSRGKGAQGYTF.